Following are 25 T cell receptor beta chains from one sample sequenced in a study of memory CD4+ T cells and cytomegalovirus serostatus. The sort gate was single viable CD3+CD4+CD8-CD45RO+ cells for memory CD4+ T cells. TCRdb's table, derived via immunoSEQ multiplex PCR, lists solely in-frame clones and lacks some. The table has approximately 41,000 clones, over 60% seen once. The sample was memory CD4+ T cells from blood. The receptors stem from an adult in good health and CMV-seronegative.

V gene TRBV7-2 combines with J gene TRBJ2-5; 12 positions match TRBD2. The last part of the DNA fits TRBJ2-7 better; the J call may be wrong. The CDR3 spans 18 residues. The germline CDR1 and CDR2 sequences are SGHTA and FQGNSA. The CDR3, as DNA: TGTGCCAGCAGCCGACTTAGGCGACTAGCGGGAGAGGAAAACGAGCAGTACTTC. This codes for CASSRLRRLAGEENEQYF.

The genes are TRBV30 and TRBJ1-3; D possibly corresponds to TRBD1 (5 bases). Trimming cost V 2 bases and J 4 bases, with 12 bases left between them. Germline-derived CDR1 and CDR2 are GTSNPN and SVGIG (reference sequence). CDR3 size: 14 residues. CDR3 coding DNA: TGTGCCTGGAGTTCGGGGGATAACGGAAACACCATATATTTT. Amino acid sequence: CAWSSGDNGNTIYF.

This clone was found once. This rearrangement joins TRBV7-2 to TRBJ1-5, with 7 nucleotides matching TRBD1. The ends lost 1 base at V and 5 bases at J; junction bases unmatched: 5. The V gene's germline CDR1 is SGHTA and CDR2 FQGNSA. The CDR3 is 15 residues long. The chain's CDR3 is CASSLVQGGDQPQHF. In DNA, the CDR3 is TGTGCCAGCAGCTTAGTGCAGGGGGGCGATCAGCCCCAGCATTTT.

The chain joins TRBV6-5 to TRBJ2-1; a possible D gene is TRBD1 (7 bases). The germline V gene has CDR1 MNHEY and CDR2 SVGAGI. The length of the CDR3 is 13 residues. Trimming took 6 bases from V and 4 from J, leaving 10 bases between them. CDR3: CASRQGGYNEQFF. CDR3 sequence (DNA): TGTGCCAGCAGGCAGGGGGGTTACAATGAGCAGTTCTTC.

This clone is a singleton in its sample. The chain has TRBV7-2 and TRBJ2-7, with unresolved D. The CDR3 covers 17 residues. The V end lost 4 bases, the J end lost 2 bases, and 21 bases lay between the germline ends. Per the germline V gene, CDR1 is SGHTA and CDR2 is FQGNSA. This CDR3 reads CASSSQARSQSTYEQYF. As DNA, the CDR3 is TGTGCCAGCAGCTCTCAGGCCCGGTCACAGTCTACCTACGAGCAGTACTTC. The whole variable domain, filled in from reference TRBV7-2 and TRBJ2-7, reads GAGVSQSPSNKVTEKGKDVELRCDPISGHTALYWYRQSLGQGLEFLIYFQGNSAPDKSGLPSDRFSAERTGGSVSTLTIQRTQQEDSAVYLCASSSQARSQSTYEQYFGPGTRLTVT.

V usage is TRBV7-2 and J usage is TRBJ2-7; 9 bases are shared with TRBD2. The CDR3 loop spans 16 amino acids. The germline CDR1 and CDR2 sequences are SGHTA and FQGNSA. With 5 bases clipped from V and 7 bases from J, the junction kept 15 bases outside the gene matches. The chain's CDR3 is CASSLILAGLSEEQYF. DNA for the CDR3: TGTGCCAGCAGCCTTATCCTAGCGGGATTGTCGGAGGAGCAGTACTTC.

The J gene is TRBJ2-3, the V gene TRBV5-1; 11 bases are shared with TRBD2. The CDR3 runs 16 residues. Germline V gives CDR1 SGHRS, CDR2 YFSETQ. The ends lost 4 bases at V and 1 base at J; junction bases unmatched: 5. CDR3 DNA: TGCGCCAGCAGCCTTTCGACTAGCGGGGGCACAGATACGCAGTATTTT. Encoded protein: CASSLSTSGGTDTQYF.

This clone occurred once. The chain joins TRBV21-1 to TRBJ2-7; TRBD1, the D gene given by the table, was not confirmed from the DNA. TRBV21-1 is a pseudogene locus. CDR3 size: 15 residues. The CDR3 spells CASTKTPGGIYEQYF. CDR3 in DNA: TGTGCCAGCACCAAAACCCCAGGGGGGATATACGAGCAGTACTTC.

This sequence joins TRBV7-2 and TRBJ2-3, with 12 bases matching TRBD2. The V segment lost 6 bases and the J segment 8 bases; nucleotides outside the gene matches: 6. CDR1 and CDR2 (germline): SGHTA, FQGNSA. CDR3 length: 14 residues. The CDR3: CASRALAGGGTQYF. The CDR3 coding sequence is TGTGCCAGCAGAGCGCTAGCGGGGGGGGGTACGCAGTATTTT.

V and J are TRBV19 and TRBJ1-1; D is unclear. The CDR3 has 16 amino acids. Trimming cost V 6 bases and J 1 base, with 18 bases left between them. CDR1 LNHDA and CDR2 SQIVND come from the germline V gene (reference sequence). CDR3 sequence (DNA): TGTGCCAGTAGGTCCTCTTGGTTACGAGGGAACACTGAAGCTTTCTTT. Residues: CASRSSWLRGNTEAFF.

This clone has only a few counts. CDR3 loop: CASAAGRETGNEQFF. The CDR3 nucleotides are TGTGCCAGCGCCGCTGGACGGGAGACGGGGAATGAGCAGTTCTTC. This chain joins TRBV5-4 and TRBJ2-1; maybe TRBD2 (6 bases). This CDR3 region has 15 residues. The V gene's germline CDR1 is SGHNT and CDR2 YYREEE (reference sequence). Trimming removed 7 bases from V and 7 bases from J, with 21 bases in between. The full variable domain, with the rest looked up from reference TRBV5-4 and TRBJ2-1, is ETGVTQSPTHLIKTRGQQVTLRCSSQSGHNTVSWYQQALGQGPQFIFQYYREEENGRGNFPPRFSGLQFPNYSSELNVNALELDDSALYLCASAAGRETGNEQFFGPGTRLTVL.

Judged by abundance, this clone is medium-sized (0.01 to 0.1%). CDR3 DNA: TGTGCCTGGAGTGCTCAGGACACAGATACGCAGTATTTT. Encoded protein: CAWSAQDTDTQYF. The rearrangement links TRBV30 to TRBJ2-3; D is unclear. The CDR3 sequence is 13 residues long. Germline V gene data show CDR1 as GTSNPN and CDR2 as SVGIG (reference sequence). Trimming removed 1 base at V and 2 bases at J, with 7 bases between.

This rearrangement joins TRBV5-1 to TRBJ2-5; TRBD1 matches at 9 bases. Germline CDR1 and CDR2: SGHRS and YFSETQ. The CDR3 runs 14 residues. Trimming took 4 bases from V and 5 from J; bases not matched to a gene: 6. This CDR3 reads CASSPDRGSETQYF. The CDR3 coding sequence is TGCGCCAGCAGCCCGGACAGGGGTTCGGAGACCCAGTACTTC.

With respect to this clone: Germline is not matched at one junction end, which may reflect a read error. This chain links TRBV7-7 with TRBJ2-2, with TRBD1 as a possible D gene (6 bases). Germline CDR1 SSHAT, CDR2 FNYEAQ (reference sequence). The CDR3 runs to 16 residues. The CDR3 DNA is TGTGCTAGCAGCGTTTCAGGGGCCACGAACACCGGGGAGCTGTTTTTT. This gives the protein CASSVSGATNTGELFF.

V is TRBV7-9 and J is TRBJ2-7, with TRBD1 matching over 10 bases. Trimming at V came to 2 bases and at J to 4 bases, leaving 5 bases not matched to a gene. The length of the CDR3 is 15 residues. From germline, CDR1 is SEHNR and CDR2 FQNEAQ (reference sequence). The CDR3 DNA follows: TGTGCCAGCAGCTTAACGGGACAGGGGTCGTACGAGCAGTACTTC. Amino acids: CASSLTGQGSYEQYF.

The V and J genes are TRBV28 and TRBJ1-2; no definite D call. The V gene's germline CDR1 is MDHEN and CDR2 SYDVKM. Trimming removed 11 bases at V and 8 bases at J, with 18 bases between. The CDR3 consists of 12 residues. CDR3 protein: CAVILWDGGYTF. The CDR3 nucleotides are TGTGCCGTCATACTTTGGGATGGAGGCTACACCTTC.

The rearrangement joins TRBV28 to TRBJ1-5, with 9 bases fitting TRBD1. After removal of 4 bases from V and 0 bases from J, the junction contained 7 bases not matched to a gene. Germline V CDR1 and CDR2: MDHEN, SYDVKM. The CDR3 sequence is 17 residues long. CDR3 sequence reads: CASSSTRTGASNQPQHF. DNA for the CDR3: TGTGCCAGCAGTTCTACCAGGACAGGGGCTAGCAATCAGCCCCAGCATTTT.

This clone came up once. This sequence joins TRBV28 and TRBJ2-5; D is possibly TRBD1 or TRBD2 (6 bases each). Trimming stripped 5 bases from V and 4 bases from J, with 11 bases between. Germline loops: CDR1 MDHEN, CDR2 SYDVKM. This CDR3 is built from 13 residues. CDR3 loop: CASSEGGGETQYF. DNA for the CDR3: TGTGCCAGCAGTGAGGGGGGCGGAGAGACCCAGTACTTC.

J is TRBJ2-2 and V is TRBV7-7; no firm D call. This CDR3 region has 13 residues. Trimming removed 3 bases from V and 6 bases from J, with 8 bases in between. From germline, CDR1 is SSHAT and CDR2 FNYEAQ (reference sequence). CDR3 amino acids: CASSLDGPGELFF. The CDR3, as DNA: TGTGCCAGCAGCTTGGACGGACCCGGGGAGCTGTTTTTT.

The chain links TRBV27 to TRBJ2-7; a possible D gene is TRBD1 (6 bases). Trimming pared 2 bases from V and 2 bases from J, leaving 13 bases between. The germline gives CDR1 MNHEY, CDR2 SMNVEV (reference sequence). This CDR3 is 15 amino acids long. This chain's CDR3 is CASSLENGTPYEQYF. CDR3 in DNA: TGTGCCAGCAGTTTAGAGAACGGGACACCCTACGAGCAGTACTTC.

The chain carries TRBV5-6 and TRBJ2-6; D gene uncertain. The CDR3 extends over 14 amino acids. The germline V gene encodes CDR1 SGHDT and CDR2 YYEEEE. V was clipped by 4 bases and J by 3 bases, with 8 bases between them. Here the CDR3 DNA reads TGTGCCAGCAGCATTGTGTTTGGGGCCAACGTCCTGACTTTC. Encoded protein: CASSIVFGANVLTF.

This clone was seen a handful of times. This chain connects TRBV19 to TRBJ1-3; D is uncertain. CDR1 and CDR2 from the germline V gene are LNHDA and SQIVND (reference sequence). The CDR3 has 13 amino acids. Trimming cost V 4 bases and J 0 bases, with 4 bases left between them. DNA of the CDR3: TGTGCCAGTAGTAGCGTCTCTGGAAACACCATATATTTT. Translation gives CASSSVSGNTIYF.

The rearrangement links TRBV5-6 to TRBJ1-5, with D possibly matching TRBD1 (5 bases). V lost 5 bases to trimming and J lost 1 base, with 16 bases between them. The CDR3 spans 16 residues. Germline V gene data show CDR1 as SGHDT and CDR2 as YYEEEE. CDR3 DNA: TGTGCCAGCAGTGAGATGGGGGACGGGAGCAATCAGCCCCAGCATTTT. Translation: CASSEMGDGSNQPQHF.

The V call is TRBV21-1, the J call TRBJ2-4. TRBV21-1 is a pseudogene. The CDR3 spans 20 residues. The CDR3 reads CASSTWGDIRPTSAKNIQYF. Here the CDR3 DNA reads TGTGCCAGCAGCACTTGGGGGGACATTCGACCCACATCCGCCAAAAACATTCAGTACTTC.

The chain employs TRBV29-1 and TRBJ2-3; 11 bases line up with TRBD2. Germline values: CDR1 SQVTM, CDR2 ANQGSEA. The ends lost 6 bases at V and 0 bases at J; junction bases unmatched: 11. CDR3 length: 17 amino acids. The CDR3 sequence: CSVVRTSGFRSTDTQYF. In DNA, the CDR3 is TGCAGCGTCGTGCGGACTAGCGGGTTTCGAAGCACAGATACGCAGTATTTT.